These 3 T cell receptor beta chains were all obtained from the same sample, sequenced in a study of early stage breast cancer tumors (dated by TCRdb to the late 2010s). The library was generated by the immunoSEQ multiplex PCR assay. TCRdb took over this immuneACCESS table, retaining in-frame rearrangements with V and J assigned. Such tables are incomplete; in checked studies, under half of the missing clones stem from an unresolved V gene, and the remainder is unexplained. Recorded for this sample are 25,000 to 30,000 clones; less than 75% of them occurred a single time. Jointly, the top ten make up more than 7% of the sample. Input material: breast tumor tissue. These receptors originate from a person in their fifties with breast cancer.

V gene TRBV28 combines with J gene TRBJ2-3; TRBD1 aligns across 7 bases. Germline V gene lookup returns CDR1 MDHEN and CDR2 SYDVKM. With 6 bases clipped from V and 9 bases from J, the junction kept 6 bases outside the gene matches. This CDR3 has 12 amino acids. DNA of the CDR3: TGTGCCAGCAGCCCGGGACAGTTGACGCAGTATTTT. Protein sequence: CASSPGQLTQYF.

This chain connects TRBV2 to TRBJ2-7; D might be TRBD2 (6 bases). The length of the CDR3 is 16 residues. Germline V gene lookup returns CDR1 SNHLY and CDR2 FYNNEI. V gave up 6 bases and J gave up 1 base, with 19 bases separating them. Here the CDR3 DNA reads TGTGCCAGCAGGGACCTCCGGGAGCAGGCTTCCTACGAGCAGTACTTC. Protein product: CASRDLREQASYEQYF.

This clone was seen a few times. The chain joins TRBV5-6 to TRBJ2-2; no firm D call. This CDR3 spans 16 amino acids. Germline V CDR1 and CDR2: SGHDT, YYEEEE. The V gene lost 1 base and the J gene lost 4 bases, with 14 bases spanning the gap. For the CDR3, the DNA is TGTGCCAGCAGCTTGCAGACCGACTGGAGCACCGGGGAGCTGTTTTTT. As protein: CASSLQTDWSTGELFF.